This TCR beta chain was retrieved from a study of shared clonotypes between healthy human individuals. CDR1 is GTSNPN, CDR2 SVGIG, per germline (reference sequence). Trimming stripped 5 bases from V and 9 bases from J, with 14 bases between. This CDR3 contains 13 residues. The assay was immunoSEQ multiplex PCR, and TCRdb's table has in-frame clones only and misses some. This table holds about a million clones, about 74% found once. On this clone itself: Other nucleotide sequences from this sample produce the same CDR3.

The V and J genes are TRBV30 and TRBJ1-6; no clear D. This TCR was recovered from a man between 18 and 29 years old in good health. Sequencing was carried out using memory CD4+ T cells sorted from blood. Subset given: CD45RA-negative fraction. The CDR3 loop is CAWSSSEASPLHF. CDR3 DNA: TGTGCCTGGTCTTCATCGGAGGCTTCACCCCTCCACTTT.